The rows below give T cell receptor beta chains drawn from one sample of a study of shared clonotypes between healthy human individuals. Repertoires were generated with immunoSEQ multiplex PCR, while TCRdb's copy carries only in-frame clones and drops some. The table shows just over 2,000,000 clones, with 85% to 95% occurring only once. The sample was naive CD8+ T cells sorted from blood. These TCRs come from a man aged 18 to 35 in good health. Each CDR3 is given with its conserved first and last residue. Fields, in order: J gene, clone size, V gene, D gene, CDR3 DNA, CDR3 protein. D genes are given only for firm matches. Size is stated for part of the rows, as once, few or many counts, or as a class when the clone is expanded.

TRBJ1-6	-	TRBV11-2	-	TGTGCCAGCAGCTTCGGCGGGTCACCCCTCCACTTT	CASSFGGSPLHF
TRBJ2-3	once	TRBV11-1	TRBD2	TGTGCCAGCAGCTTACTAGCGGATTCAGATACGCAGTATTTT	CASSLLADSDTQYF
TRBJ1-5	-	TRBV6-5	-	TGTGCCAGCAGTTACGGGCAGAGCAATCAGCCCCAGCATTTT	CASSYGQSNQPQHF
TRBJ2-7	-	TRBV15	-	TGTGCCACCAGCCCCGGTAGCGAAGGTTACGAGCAGTACTTC	CATSPGSEGYEQYF
TRBJ1-6	-	TRBV5-6	-	TGTGCCAGCAGCCTGGACAGCGAGTATAATTCACCCCTCCACTTT	CASSLDSEYNSPLHF
TRBJ1-1	-	TRBV6-5	-	TGTGCCAGCAGTTACTCCCAGGGTGCTGAAGCTTTCTTT	CASSYSQGAEAFF
TRBJ2-7	once	TRBV9	TRBD2	TGTGCCAGCAGCGACGGGACTAGCGGGGGTGCCGAGCAGTACTTC	CASSDGTSGGAEQYF
TRBJ2-3	-	TRBV27	-	TGTGCCAGCAGTCCTAGGACAAGAGATACGCAGTATTTT	CASSPRTRDTQYF
TRBJ2-1	-	TRBV4-3	TRBD2	TGCGCCAGCAGCCAAGAATCCGGCGGGAGCTCCTACAATGAGCAGTTCTTC	CASSQESGGSSYNEQFF
TRBJ2-1	-	TRBV5-1	TRBD2	TGCGCCAGCAGCGACCTAGCGGGACCCGATGAGCAGTTCTTC	CASSDLAGPDEQFF
TRBJ2-3	-	TRBV13	-	TGTGCCAGCAGCTTACCGTCGACAGATACGCAGTATTTT	CASSLPSTDTQYF
TRBJ2-2	-	TRBV9	-	TGTGCCAGCAACCCAGGTGCCGGGGAGCTGTTTTTT	CASNPGAGELFF
TRBJ2-3	-	TRBV30	-	TGTGCCTGGGGGTGGGGCGGGGCAAGCACAGATACGCAGTATTTT	CAWGWGGASTDTQYF
TRBJ1-5	-	TRBV4-1	-	TGCGCCAGCAGCCAAGATGGGGGGATTAGTTATGGCAATCAGCCCCAGCATTTT	CASSQDGGISYGNQPQHF
TRBJ2-7	-	TRBV4-1	-	TGCGCCAGCAGCCAAGCCGGGACCCCTTCCTACGAGCAGTACTTC	CASSQAGTPSYEQYF
TRBJ1-2	-	TRBV30	-	TGTGCCTGGAGCGGGCCCTATGGCTACACCTTC	CAWSGPYGYTF
TRBJ2-7	-	TRBV27	TRBD1	TGTGCCAGCAGCCTCTCTCCCGGGACAGGGGTGGACGAGCAGTACTTC	CASSLSPGTGVDEQYF
TRBJ1-1	-	TRBV13	-	TGTGCCAGCAGCCTTTGGGGGGAAGCTTTCTTT	CASSLWGEAFF
TRBJ2-2	-	TRBV30	-	TGTGCCTGGAGTGAGGGGGGGGAGCTGTTTTTT	CAWSEGGELFF
TRBJ2-1	-	TRBV6-7	TRBD1	TGTGCCAGCAGTTGCCCTCCGGGACAGGGGAGGGAGCAGTTCTTC	CASSCPPGQGREQFF
TRBJ2-1	-	TRBV4-2	-	TGTGCCAGCAGCCAAGTGGGGGGCGGGGAGCAGTTCTTC	CASSQVGGGEQFF
TRBJ2-7	-	TRBV13	-	TGTGCCAGCAGCCTCTCAACGGGGGAGCAGTACTTC	CASSLSTGEQYF
TRBJ1-2	-	TRBV7-9	-	TGTGCCAGCAGCTTAGGGGCACGGGAAGGCTACACCTTC	CASSLGAREGYTF
TRBJ1-6	-	TRBV11-2	-	TGTGCCAGCAGCTTAAGCGGGGGGCCCTCCTATAATTCACCCCTCCACTTT	CASSLSGGPSYNSPLHF
TRBJ1-1	-	TRBV2	-	TGTGCCAGCAGTGAAGCGTACTACCCCCTCACTGAAGCTTTCTTT	CASSEAYYPLTEAFF
TRBJ2-7	-	TRBV4-1	TRBD1	TGCGCCAGCAGCTTAACCGGGACAGAGGCCTACGAGCAGTACTTC	CASSLTGTEAYEQYF
TRBJ2-7	-	TRBV5-6	-	TGTGCCAGCAGCTTGGGGCAACGAGACGAGCAGTACTTC	CASSLGQRDEQYF
TRBJ1-2	-	TRBV28	-	TGTGCCAGCAGTCCACCCTGGGAAGGGGTCTATGGCTACACCTTC	CASSPPWEGVYGYTF
TRBJ2-5	-	TRBV5-6	-	TGTGCCAGCAGCTTGGGGACCTGGGAGACCCAGTACTTC	CASSLGTWETQYF
TRBJ2-7	-	TRBV2	-	TGTGCCAGCAGCCAAACAGAGATTTTCTACGAGCAGTACTTC	CASSQTEIFYEQYF
TRBJ2-7	-	TRBV9	-	TGTGCCAGCAGCCGCGGAGGGGGGACCTACGAGCAGTACTTC	CASSRGGGTYEQYF
TRBJ2-7	-	TRBV5-6	-	TGTGCCAGCAGCTTGAGGGGGGCCCCCTCCTACGAGCAGTACTTC	CASSLRGAPSYEQYF
TRBJ1-1	-	TRBV5-1	-	TGCGCCAGCAGCTTGGCGGGACGGGCCCTGAACACTGAAGCTTTCTTT	CASSLAGRALNTEAFF
TRBJ2-7	-	TRBV7-9	-	TGTGCCAGCAGCTTACCAGGGGAAGGGAACGAGCAGTACTTC	CASSLPGEGNEQYF
TRBJ1-2	-	TRBV14	-	TGTGCCAGCAGGGGGGCAGGGCCAAACTATGGCTACACCTTC	CASRGAGPNYGYTF
TRBJ2-1	-	TRBV7-2	TRBD1	TGTGCCAGCAGCCCCATGGGGACAGCCGCTGAGCAGTTCTTC	CASSPMGTAAEQFF
TRBJ2-3	-	TRBV5-6	-	TGTGCCAGCAGCTTCCCTTGGGACATTCGCACAGATACGCAGTATTTT	CASSFPWDIRTDTQYF
TRBJ1-4	-	TRBV29-1	-	TGCAGCGTTGTACAAGACAGTAATGAAAAACTGTTTTTT	CSVVQDSNEKLFF
TRBJ2-7	-	TRBV28	-	TGTGCCAGCAGGGCCGGGGACGAGCAGTACTTC	CASRAGDEQYF
TRBJ2-7	once	TRBV6-1	TRBD2	TGTGCCAGCAGCTGGACTAGCGGGATCTACGAGCAGTACTTC	CASSWTSGIYEQYF
TRBJ2-1	-	TRBV4-3	TRBD2	TGCGCCAGCAGCCAAGATCATCTCGGCGGGAGAGGGGACAATGAGCAGTTCTTC	CASSQDHLGGRGDNEQFF
TRBJ1-1	-	TRBV9	-	TGTGCCAGCAGCGTTGCAACAGGCGGGGGGACTGAAGCTTTCTTT	CASSVATGGGTEAFF
TRBJ2-1	-	TRBV7-9	-	TGTGCCAGCAGCCCACCCGTCGATGAGCAGTTCTTC	CASSPPVDEQFF
TRBJ2-7	-	TRBV19	-	TGTGCCAGTAAGTCGGCAGCCTCCTACGAGCAGTACTTC	CASKSAASYEQYF
TRBJ2-1	-	TRBV5-6	-	TGTGCCAGCAGCTCCGCCGGGACTTTCTACAATGAGCAGTTCTTC	CASSSAGTFYNEQFF
TRBJ1-6	-	TRBV9	-	TGTGCCAGCAGCGGGGCCGGGTTCTCACCCCTCCACTTT	CASSGAGFSPLHF
TRBJ2-5	-	TRBV6-5	-	TGTGCCAGCAGTTACTTTTTCGGCGGGGAGGAAGAGACCCAGTACTTC	CASSYFFGGEEETQYF
TRBJ1-1	-	TRBV29-1	-	TGCAGCGTTGAAGAGCTGAACACTGAAGCTTTCTTT	CSVEELNTEAFF
TRBJ1-1	-	TRBV9	-	TGTGCCAGCAGCGGGGGGACCAACACTGAAGCTTTCTTT	CASSGGTNTEAFF
TRBJ2-7	-	TRBV5-1	TRBD1	TGCGCCAGCAGCAGGACAGGGGGCGACGAGCAGTACTTC	CASSRTGGDEQYF
TRBJ2-7	-	TRBV4-3	TRBD1	TGCGCCAGCAGCCCTACGGGACAGGCTTTCTACGAGCAGTACTTC	CASSPTGQAFYEQYF
TRBJ1-2	-	TRBV7-9	TRBD1	TGTGCCAGCAGCAAGTCACAGGGGGCAAATGGCTACACCTTC	CASSKSQGANGYTF
TRBJ2-1	-	TRBV27	-	TGTGCCAGCAGTTCCCCGGGGAGCGGACGCTACAATGAGCAGTTCTTC	CASSSPGSGRYNEQFF
TRBJ1-3	-	TRBV4-1	TRBD1	TGCGCCAGCAGCCAGACAGGGTCTGGAAACACCATATATTTT	CASSQTGSGNTIYF
TRBJ1-1	once	TRBV11-2	-	TGTGCCAGCAGCTTAGCGGGCGGTGAAGCTTTCTTT	CASSLAGGEAFF
TRBJ1-4	-	TRBV5-6	-	TGTGCCAGCAGCTTGGGGGCCAATGAAAAACTGTTTTTT	CASSLGANEKLFF
TRBJ2-3	-	TRBV7-6	-	TGTGCCAGCAGCTTAGAGGGAGTAATGCCCTTTACGGATACGCAGTATTTT	CASSLEGVMPFTDTQYF
TRBJ2-2	-	TRBV29-1	TRBD1	TGCAGCGTTGAAGATACTCTGGACAGGGGGGACGCGACCGGGGAGCTGTTTTTT	CSVEDTLDRGDATGELFF
TRBJ2-7	-	TRBV9	TRBD1	TGTGCCAGCAGCGAGGCGACAGGGGGGGCCTACGAGCAGTACTTC	CASSEATGGAYEQYF
TRBJ2-1	-	TRBV27	-	TGTGCCAGCAGTTACGCGGGTCTTGAGCAGTTCTTC	CASSYAGLEQFF